Listed below are T cell receptor beta chains from one sample, sequenced in a study of blood T cell repertoires in COVID-19. The table came from immunoSEQ multiplex PCR; TCRdb's copy has only in-frame clones and leaves some out. The sample holds 230,000 or so clones, 84% seen once. The sequenced sample consisted of peripheral blood. These receptors were obtained from a man aged 40-49 years who had recovered from COVID-19. The CDR3 runs from the conserved cysteine through the conserved F or W. Each record gives: CDR3 protein, CDR3 DNA, V gene, J gene, clone size, CDR3 length, D gene. A D gene is named only where the DNA matches it firmly. Clone size, where shown, is once, few, many, or a class for clones that have expanded.

CDR3: CASSKGQAGSSYNSPLHF
DNA: TGCGCCAGCAGCAAAGGACAGGCCGGGAGCTCCTATAATTCACCCCTCCACTTT
V: TRBV5-1
J: TRBJ1-6
size: -
length: 18
D: TRBD1

CDR3: CASSSESDTQYF
DNA: TGTGCCAGCTCATCCGAGTCAGATACGCAGTATTTT
V: TRBV18
J: TRBJ2-3
size: once
length: 12
D: -

CDR3: CASSYSGGKVAFF
DNA: TGTGCCAGCAGTTACTCGGGGGGTAAAGTAGCTTTCTTT
V: TRBV6-6
J: TRBJ1-1
size: -
length: 13
D: -

CDR3: CASSTGQVVNYGYTF
DNA: TGTGCCAGTAGCACCGGACAGGTCGTTAACTATGGCTACACCTTC
V: TRBV19
J: TRBJ1-2
size: once
length: 15
D: TRBD1

CDR3: CASSSPQGANEKLFF
DNA: TGTGCCAGCAGCTCTCCCCAGGGGGCGAATGAAAAACTGTTTTTT
V: TRBV11-3
J: TRBJ1-4
size: -
length: 15
D: TRBD1

CDR3: CASSPHTDGYTF
DNA: TGTGCCAGCAGCCCCCATACAGATGGCTACACCTTC
V: TRBV9
J: TRBJ1-2
size: -
length: 12
D: -

CDR3: CASTAGFNYGYTF
DNA: TGTGCCAGCACCGCGGGATTTAACTATGGCTACACCTTC
V: TRBV6-5
J: TRBJ1-2
size: -
length: 13
D: -

CDR3: CASSLSTRDGNQPQHF
DNA: TGTGCCAGCAGCTTATCGACCCGGGATGGCAATCAGCCCCAGCATTTT
V: TRBV7-2
J: TRBJ1-5
size: -
length: 16
D: -

CDR3: CASSLYGSGFSYNEQFF
DNA: TGTGCCAGCAGCTTATATGGTAGCGGGTTCTCCTACAATGAGCAGTTCTTC
V: TRBV13
J: TRBJ2-1
size: -
length: 17
D: TRBD2

CDR3: CASSPRQGDYGYTF
DNA: TGTGCCAGCAGCCCCCGTCAAGGGGACTATGGCTACACCTTC
V: TRBV7-9
J: TRBJ1-2
size: -
length: 14
D: -

CDR3: CASRQGEAKNIQYF
DNA: TGTGCCAGCAGACAGGGGGAAGCCAAAAACATTCAGTACTTC
V: TRBV6-7
J: TRBJ2-4
size: -
length: 14
D: TRBD1

CDR3: CASRDRGRTDTQYF
DNA: TGTGCCAGTAGGGACAGGGGGCGCACAGATACGCAGTATTTT
V: TRBV19
J: TRBJ2-3
size: -
length: 14
D: TRBD1

CDR3: CASSRAHEQAGYEQYF
DNA: TGTGCCAGCAGCAGGGCGCATGAACAGGCTGGGTACGAGCAGTACTTC
V: TRBV6-2/TRBV6-3
J: TRBJ2-7
size: -
length: 16
D: -

CDR3: CASSFLDRGYEQYF
DNA: TGTGCCAGCAGTTTCCTGGACAGGGGCTACGAGCAGTACTTC
V: TRBV27
J: TRBJ2-7
size: -
length: 14
D: TRBD1

CDR3: CASSQFAGQGVTIYF
DNA: TGTGCCAGCAGCCAATTCGCAGGACAGGGGGTCACCATATATTTT
V: TRBV3-1/TRBV3-2
J: TRBJ1-3
size: -
length: 15
D: TRBD1

CDR3: CSLRESTEAFF
DNA: TGCAGCCTTAGGGAGAGCACTGAAGCTTTCTTT
V: TRBV29-1
J: TRBJ1-1
size: -
length: 11
D: -

CDR3: CASSPGGGLRTQHF
DNA: TGTGCCAGCAGTCCAGGGGGCGGACTTAGGACCCAGCATTTT
V: TRBV7-2
J: TRBJ1-5
size: -
length: 14
D: TRBD1

CDR3: CASSAGTGANIQYF
DNA: TGTGCCAGCAGTGCCGGTACAGGGGCGAACATTCAGTACTTC
V: TRBV9
J: TRBJ2-4
size: once
length: 14
D: TRBD1

CDR3: CASSLAPGVNYGYTF
DNA: TGTGCCAGCAGCTTAGCTCCCGGGGTTAACTATGGCTACACCTTC
V: TRBV7-9
J: TRBJ1-2
size: -
length: 15
D: -

CDR3: CASSPQGTYTDTQYF
DNA: TGTGCCAGCAGCCCCCAGGGGACCTACACAGATACGCAGTATTTT
V: TRBV5-6
J: TRBJ2-3
size: -
length: 15
D: -

CDR3: CASSQDSWRTDTQYF
DNA: TGCGCCAGCAGCCAAGACAGTTGGAGGACAGATACGCAGTATTTT
V: TRBV4-3
J: TRBJ2-3
size: -
length: 15
D: -

CDR3: CASSFGDSSYGYTF
DNA: TGTGCCAGCAGCTTCGGTGACAGCTCCTATGGCTACACCTTC
V: TRBV7-2
J: TRBJ1-2
size: -
length: 14
D: -

CDR3: CASSLIGREGTDTQYF
DNA: TGTGCCAGCAGCCTAATTGGGCGGGAGGGCACAGATACGCAGTATTTT
V: TRBV5-5
J: TRBJ2-3
size: -
length: 16
D: TRBD2

CDR3: CASRSPGANTGELFF
DNA: TGTGCCAGTCGTAGCCCGGGGGCGAACACCGGGGAGCTGTTTTTT
V: TRBV19
J: TRBJ2-2
size: few
length: 15
D: -